Shown below are 20 T cell receptor beta chains from a single sample sequenced in a study of blood T cell repertoires in COVID-19. Clones were sequenced by immunoSEQ multiplex PCR, and TCRdb holds only the in-frame ones, with some missing. The sample yields more than 150,000 clones, 70% to 90% seen once. The sample consisted of peripheral blood. All receptors derive from a man between 60 and 75 years old with acute or convalescent COVID-19.

There are a few counts of this clone. The rearrangement joins TRBV7-2 to TRBJ1-6; the match to TRBD1 covers 7 bases. The trim removed 6 bases at V and 5 bases at J, leaving 7 bases unmatched. The CDR3 spans 15 residues. Germline lookup yields CDR1 SGHTA and CDR2 FQGNSA. The CDR3 is CASRGVGQHNSPLHF. CDR3 nucleotide sequence: TGTGCCAGCAGGGGGGTGGGACAGCATAATTCACCCCTCCACTTT. The complete variable domain, with remaining parts taken from reference TRBV7-2 and TRBJ1-6, reads GAGVSQSPSNKVTEKGKDVELRCDPISGHTALYWYRQSLGQGLEFLIYFQGNSAPDKSGLPSDRFSAERTGGSVSTLTIQRTQQEDSAVYLCASRGVGQHNSPLHFGNGTRLTVT.

The V and J genes are TRBV5-1 and TRBJ2-1; TRBD2 matches at 8 bases. The CDR3 consists of 18 residues. CDR1 is SGHRS, CDR2 YFSETQ, per germline. Trimming cost V 9 bases and J 0 bases; bases outside gene matches: 17. In DNA form, the CDR3 reads TGCGCCACCACGGGGGGTAGCGGGGCCCTAAGCTCCTACAATGAGCAGTTCTTC. Amino acid sequence: CATTGGSGALSSYNEQFF. The full variable domain, with the rest looked up from reference TRBV5-1 and TRBJ2-1, is KAGVTQTPRYLIKTRGQQVTLSCSPISGHRSVSWYQQTPGQGLQFLFEYFSETQRNKGNFPGRFSGRQFSNSRSEMNVSTLELGDSALYLCATTGGSGALSSYNEQFFGPGTRLTVL.

This sequence joins TRBV6-2 or TRBV6-3 and TRBJ2-7; TRBD2 is a possible D gene (5 bases). Germline V gene lookup returns CDR1 MNHEY and CDR2 SVGEGT. V gave up 5 bases and J gave up 3 bases, with 5 bases separating them. This CDR3 region has 11 residues. CDR3 region: CASSGGYEQYF. The CDR3 coding sequence is TGTGCCAGCAGTGGAGGCTACGAGCAGTACTTC.

The chain combines TRBV5-4 with TRBJ1-1; possibly TRBD1 for D (5 bases). Germline CDR1 reads SGHNT; CDR2 reads YYREEE (reference sequence). The CDR3 runs to 13 residues. Trimming left V 4 bases short and J 6 bases short, with 13 bases between. The CDR3 protein is CASSSERGSEAFF. The CDR3 coding sequence is TGTGCCAGCAGCAGCGAAAGGGGATCTGAAGCTTTCTTT. The whole variable domain, remainder taken from reference TRBV5-4 and TRBJ1-1, is ETGVTQSPTHLIKTRGQQVTLRCSSQSGHNTVSWYQQALGQGPQFIFQYYREEENGRGNFPPRFSGLQFPNYSSELNVNALELDDSALYLCASSSERGSEAFFGQGTRLTVV.

The CDR3 DNA reads as TGTGCCAGGATGCAGGGGGATAATTCACCCCTCCACTTT. Translated: CARMQGDNSPLHF. The chain is built from TRBV5-3 and TRBJ1-6; 7 positions agree with TRBD1. TRBV5-3 is treated as an ORF (open reading frame) with a function not yet certain. CDR3 size: 13 residues. The V gene end was trimmed by 8 bases and the J gene end by 5 bases; junction bases not matched to a gene: 4.

The chain uses TRBV6-6 and TRBJ2-7, with D maybe TRBD1 (6 bases). Germline loops: CDR1 MNHNY, CDR2 SVGAGI (reference sequence). V was pared by 5 bases and J by 3 bases, with 14 bases between. The CDR3 extends over 14 amino acids. CDR3 loop: CASSPRLGGYEQYF. The DNA of the CDR3 is TGTGCCAGCAGTCCTCGCCTAGGGGGCTACGAGCAGTACTTC.

The table lists this clone with a few counts. The V gene is TRBV7-2, the J gene TRBJ1-2; 7 nucleotides align to TRBD1. The germline V gene has CDR1 SGHTA and CDR2 FQGNSA. The CDR3 contains 13 residues. V trimming: 2 bases; J trimming: 3 bases; junction bases outside the gene matches: 0. This CDR3 is CASSLQGDYGYTF. As DNA, the CDR3 is TGTGCCAGCAGCTTACAGGGGGACTATGGCTACACCTTC.

V gene TRBV19 combines with J gene TRBJ1-5, with D possibly being TRBD1 (6 bases). This CDR3 is 13 amino acids long. The V and J ends lost 5 bases and 9 bases respectively, with 14 bases between them. Germline CDR1 and CDR2: LNHDA and SQIVND (reference sequence). The CDR3 DNA follows: TGTGCCAGTAGTCCACAGGGTCGGGGGCCCCAGCATTTT. Translation: CASSPQGRGPQHF. Filled out from reference TRBV19 and TRBJ1-5, the complete variable domain reads DGGITQSPKYLFRKEGQNVTLSCEQNLNHDAMYWYRQDPGQGLRLIYYSQIVNDFQKGDIAEGYSVSREKKESFPLTVTSAQKNPTAFYLCASSPQGRGPQHFGDGTRLSIL.

The rearrangement links TRBV5-1 to TRBJ2-1, with D possibly TRBD2 on 6 matching bases. V was cut by 0 bases and J by 6 bases, with 19 bases left in between. The CDR3 loop spans 17 amino acids. Germline V lookup: CDR1 SGHRS, CDR2 YFSETQ. The CDR3 reads CASSLGGGGPPSNEQFF. CDR3 nucleotides: TGCGCCAGCAGCTTGGGTGGAGGAGGGCCTCCCTCCAATGAGCAGTTCTTC.

This chain's CDR3 is CASSFTGLGEKLFF. CDR3 coding DNA: TGTGCCAGCAGCTTTACAGGGTTGGGTGAAAAACTGTTTTTT. This rearrangement joins TRBV7-9 to TRBJ1-4; D may be TRBD1 (6 bases). The germline V and J ends were trimmed by 3 bases and 7 bases, with 12 bases remaining between them. Germline V CDR1 and CDR2: SEHNR, FQNEAQ (reference sequence). CDR3 length: 14 amino acids.

The J gene is TRBJ2-2, the V gene TRBV27; D may be TRBD1 (6 bases). V lost 4 bases, J lost 5 bases, and 11 bases lay in between. The CDR3 runs to 14 residues. Germline CDR1 and CDR2: MNHEY and SMNVEV (reference sequence). The CDR3 nucleotides are TGTGCCAGCAGTTCAGGGGTAGTAACCGGGGAGCTGTTTTTT. Amino acid sequence: CASSSGVVTGELFF.

The V call is TRBV2, the J call TRBJ2-1, with D hard to call. The V gene's germline CDR1 is SNHLY and CDR2 FYNNEI. The CDR3 length is 14 residues. V shed 5 bases and J shed 0 bases, with 8 bases lying between them. The CDR3 DNA reads as TGTGCCAGCAGTAGCGAGAGCTCCTACAATGAGCAGTTCTTC. Its protein product is CASSSESSYNEQFF.

Concerning this clone itself: Other DNA variants within this sample encode the same CDR3. This rearrangement joins TRBV5-1 to TRBJ1-1; D unclear. CDR1 and CDR2 from the germline V gene are SGHRS and YFSETQ. The CDR3 extends over 13 amino acids. With 0 bases removed from V and 1 base from J, the gap between germline ends came to 4 bases. For the CDR3, the DNA is TGCGCCAGCAGCTTGGCCCGGAACACTGAAGCTTTCTTT. The encoded protein is CASSLARNTEAFF.

V usage is TRBV7-9 and J usage is TRBJ1-1, with 7 positions matching TRBD1. The germline CDR1 and CDR2 sequences are SEHNR and FQNEAQ (reference sequence). V lost 3 bases, J lost 6 bases, and 10 bases stayed unmatched. CDR3 length: 15 amino acids. The CDR3 nucleotides read TGTGCCAGCAGCTTCAGACAGGGTCGAAGCGCTGAAGCTTTCTTT. This gives the protein CASSFRQGRSAEAFF.

This chain joins TRBV30 and TRBJ1-3; 7 nucleotides agree with TRBD1. Germline V CDR1 and CDR2: GTSNPN, SVGIG (reference sequence). This CDR3 has 17 residues. J lost 0 bases, V lost 2 bases, and 10 bases had no gene match. The CDR3, as DNA: TGTGCCTGGAGTAGGGGGACAGTTACAATCTCTGGAAACACCATATATTTT. This gives the protein CAWSRGTVTISGNTIYF.

The chain combines TRBV20-1 with TRBJ2-1; tentative D call: TRBD2 (5 bases). Germline loops: CDR1 DFQATT, CDR2 SNEGSKA (reference sequence). The CDR3 runs to 11 residues. V dropped 5 bases and J dropped 11 bases, with 13 bases sitting between them. CDR3 residues: CSAPSSGQQFF. Here the CDR3 DNA reads TGCAGTGCTCCTAGCTCTGGGCAGCAGTTCTTC.

The V and J genes are TRBV6-5 and TRBJ1-1; the D gene is possibly TRBD1 (5 bases). Between the trimmed V and J ends, which lost 1 base and 10 bases, there was a span of 10 bases. The CDR3 length is 12 residues. Germline CDR1 is MNHEY and CDR2 is SVGAGI. CDR3 residues: CASSYWGGGAFF. For the CDR3, the DNA is TGTGCCAGCAGTTACTGGGGCGGGGGAGCTTTCTTT.

This clone was counted once. This chain uses TRBV2 with TRBJ2-2; a possible D gene is TRBD1 (5 bases). From germline, CDR1 is SNHLY and CDR2 FYNNEI. The V end was cut by 10 bases, the J end by 1 base, with 10 bases between. The CDR3 has 13 residues. CDR3 sequence: CATQEMNTGELFF. CDR3 bases: TGTGCCACACAGGAGATGAACACCGGGGAGCTGTTTTTT.

The chain couples TRBV18 to TRBJ2-7, with a weak D call TRBD2 (6 bases). This CDR3 is built from 13 residues. V lost 3 bases and J 3 bases, leaving 9 bases between the germline ends. Germline lookup yields CDR1 KGHSH and CDR2 LQKENI. CDR3 amino acids: CASSPTRGYEQYF. The DNA for the CDR3 is TGTGCCAGCTCACCGACTAGGGGCTACGAGCAGTACTTC.

This clone is a singleton in its sample. The rearrangement uses TRBV18 and TRBJ2-7, with a possible D match to TRBD2 (6 bases). The CDR3 has 15 amino acids. The ends were cut back, 3 bases at V and 6 bases at J, with 18 bases in the middle. Germline V gene lookup returns CDR1 KGHSH and CDR2 LQKENI. CDR3 amino acids: CASSPELGRGSEQYF. The CDR3 region has the DNA TGTGCCAGCTCACCCGAACTGGGCCGGGGGTCCGAGCAGTACTTC.